The rows below give T cell receptor beta chains drawn from one sample of a study of PD-1 blockade in mismatch repair-deficient tumors. Sequenced by immunoSEQ multiplex PCR; TCRdb stores in-frame clones only, minus some. This repertoire shows some 45,000 clones, 77% found once; its top ten account for 3% to 4%. The sequencing used PBMCs, collected before pembrolizumab treatment. The receptors derive from an adult with mismatch repair-deficient cancer. Each CDR3 is given with its conserved first and last residue. The order of the fields is CDR3 length, clone size, V gene, D gene, J gene, CDR3 protein, CDR3 DNA. The D gene is left open where the match is weak. Clone size is not always given. Where it is, it says once, few, many or a class for expanded clones.

len: 17
abundance: medium-sized
v_gene: TRBV19
d_gene: .
j_gene: TRBJ1-3
CDR3aa: CASISAVARFSGNTIYF
CDR3nt: TGTGCCAGTATTTCCGCAGTGGCCAGGTTCTCTGGAAACACCATATATTTT

len: 16
abundance: .
v_gene: TRBV5-4
d_gene: .
j_gene: TRBJ1-1
CDR3aa: CASSLGGGGRNTEAFF
CDR3nt: TGTGCCAGCAGCTTGGGAGGGGGGGGACGAAACACTGAAGCTTTCTTT

len: 16
abundance: .
v_gene: TRBV9
d_gene: .
j_gene: TRBJ2-2
CDR3aa: CASSFSPGGGTGELFF
CDR3nt: TGTGCCAGCAGCTTCAGCCCGGGCGGAGGAACCGGGGAGCTGTTTTTT

len: 16
abundance: .
v_gene: TRBV9
d_gene: .
j_gene: TRBJ1-1
CDR3aa: CASSPWSRLGNTEAFF
CDR3nt: TGTGCCAGCAGCCCCTGGTCGCGACTTGGGAACACTGAAGCTTTCTTT

len: 13
abundance: .
v_gene: TRBV6-5
d_gene: .
j_gene: TRBJ2-3
CDR3aa: CASTDGGTDTQYF
CDR3nt: TGTGCCAGCACCGATGGGGGCACAGATACGCAGTATTTT

len: 16
abundance: .
v_gene: TRBV21-1
d_gene: .
j_gene: TRBJ2-1
CDR3aa: CASSKGEGQPYNEQFF
CDR3nt: TGTGCCAGCAGCAAAGGCGAGGGCCAACCCTACAATGAGCAGTTCTTC

len: 15
abundance: .
v_gene: TRBV2
d_gene: TRBD1
j_gene: TRBJ1-5
CDR3aa: CASSEGQGAYQPQHF
CDR3nt: TGTGCCAGCAGTGAGGGACAGGGGGCTTATCAGCCCCAGCATTTT

len: 16
abundance: .
v_gene: TRBV7-3
d_gene: TRBD1
j_gene: TRBJ2-1
CDR3aa: CASSLGATGVHNEQFF
CDR3nt: TGTGCCAGCAGCTTAGGGGCAACAGGGGTACACAATGAGCAGTTCTTC

len: 14
abundance: .
v_gene: TRBV11-3
d_gene: TRBD2
j_gene: TRBJ2-1
CDR3aa: CASSLGGSYNEQFF
CDR3nt: TGTGCCAGCAGCTTAGGCGGGAGTTACAATGAGCAGTTCTTC

len: 14
abundance: .
v_gene: TRBV7-2
d_gene: TRBD1
j_gene: TRBJ2-7
CDR3aa: CASSLEQGPHEQYF
CDR3nt: TGTGCCAGCAGCTTAGAACAGGGGCCCCACGAGCAGTACTTC

len: 16
abundance: .
v_gene: TRBV27
d_gene: .
j_gene: TRBJ2-1
CDR3aa: CASSLQAISPYNEQFF
CDR3nt: TGTGCCAGCAGTTTACAAGCGATTAGCCCCTACAATGAGCAGTTCTTC

len: 16
abundance: .
v_gene: TRBV5-1
d_gene: .
j_gene: TRBJ2-3
CDR3aa: CASSSSDRFLTDTQYF
CDR3nt: TGCGCCAGCAGCTCCTCCGACAGATTCCTCACAGATACGCAGTATTTT

len: 16
abundance: .
v_gene: TRBV5-5
d_gene: TRBD2
j_gene: TRBJ2-1
CDR3aa: CASSSGTSGSLIEQFF
CDR3nt: TGTGCCAGCAGCAGCGGGACTAGCGGGAGTCTAATAGAACAGTTCTTC

len: 14
abundance: .
v_gene: TRBV5-4
d_gene: TRBD1
j_gene: TRBJ1-2
CDR3aa: CASSGYRGTYGYTF
CDR3nt: TGTGCCAGCAGCGGATACAGGGGTACCTATGGCTACACCTTC

len: 16
abundance: once
v_gene: TRBV7-3
d_gene: TRBD2
j_gene: TRBJ2-1
CDR3aa: CASSPGTSGRAGEQFF
CDR3nt: TGTGCCAGCAGTCCCGGGACTAGCGGGAGGGCAGGGGAGCAGTTCTTC

len: 14
abundance: .
v_gene: TRBV7-9
d_gene: .
j_gene: TRBJ2-1
CDR3aa: CASSFGTYYNEQFF
CDR3nt: TGTGCCAGCAGCTTTGGGACTTACTACAATGAGCAGTTCTTC

len: 16
abundance: .
v_gene: TRBV2
d_gene: .
j_gene: TRBJ2-1
CDR3aa: CASSGDRDPELDEQFF
CDR3nt: TGTGCCAGCAGTGGGGACCGGGACCCCGAGCTCGATGAGCAGTTCTTC

len: 15
abundance: once
v_gene: TRBV9
d_gene: .
j_gene: TRBJ2-2
CDR3aa: CASSVAQLATGELFF
CDR3nt: TGTGCCAGCAGCGTAGCGCAGCTCGCAACCGGGGAGCTGTTTTTT

len: 13
abundance: .
v_gene: TRBV27
d_gene: .
j_gene: TRBJ2-7
CDR3aa: CASSSLSPYEQYF
CDR3nt: TGTGCCAGCAGTTCCCTCTCCCCCTACGAGCAGTACTTC

len: 12
abundance: .
v_gene: TRBV7-9
d_gene: .
j_gene: TRBJ1-2
CDR3aa: CASSRRGGGYTF
CDR3nt: TGTGCCAGCAGCCGACGGGGAGGTGGCTACACCTTC

len: 14
abundance: .
v_gene: TRBV11-3
d_gene: .
j_gene: TRBJ2-2
CDR3aa: CASSLAERTGELFF
CDR3nt: TGTGCCAGCAGCTTAGCGGAGCGGACCGGGGAGCTGTTTTTT

len: 16
abundance: .
v_gene: TRBV9
d_gene: TRBD2
j_gene: TRBJ2-1
CDR3aa: CASSARLAGPYNEQFF
CDR3nt: TGTGCCAGCAGCGCCCGACTAGCGGGACCCTACAATGAGCAGTTCTTC

len: 12
abundance: .
v_gene: TRBV7-9
d_gene: .
j_gene: TRBJ1-1
CDR3aa: CASSLYDTEAFF
CDR3nt: TGTGCCAGCAGCTTATACGACACTGAAGCTTTCTTT

len: 16
abundance: .
v_gene: TRBV5-1
d_gene: .
j_gene: TRBJ2-3
CDR3aa: CASSLVGQGATDTQYF
CDR3nt: TGCGCCAGCAGCTTGGTGGGTCAAGGGGCCACAGATACGCAGTATTTT

len: 13
abundance: .
v_gene: TRBV14
d_gene: .
j_gene: TRBJ2-2
CDR3aa: CASSPRGAGELFF
CDR3nt: TGTGCCAGCAGCCCTAGGGGCGCCGGGGAGCTGTTTTTT

len: 14
abundance: .
v_gene: TRBV28
d_gene: .
j_gene: TRBJ1-5
CDR3aa: CASTRGRGNQPQHF
CDR3nt: TGTGCCAGCACCAGGGGACGGGGCAATCAGCCCCAGCATTTT

len: 16
abundance: .
v_gene: TRBV13
d_gene: .
j_gene: TRBJ1-5
CDR3aa: CASSLGGGRGNQPQHF
CDR3nt: TGTGCCAGCAGCTTAGGGGGCGGGCGGGGCAATCAGCCCCAGCATTTT

len: 15
abundance: .
v_gene: TRBV27
d_gene: .
j_gene: TRBJ1-2
CDR3aa: CASSLADSAVYGYTF
CDR3nt: TGTGCCAGCAGTTTAGCGGACAGTGCCGTCTATGGCTACACCTTC

len: 12
abundance: .
v_gene: TRBV7-3
d_gene: .
j_gene: TRBJ2-1
CDR3aa: CASSDLYNEQFF
CDR3nt: TGTGCCAGCAGCGATCTATACAATGAGCAGTTCTTC

len: 14
abundance: .
v_gene: TRBV10-3
d_gene: TRBD2
j_gene: TRBJ2-7
CDR3aa: CAISGGGTSTEQYF
CDR3nt: TGTGCCATCAGTGGGGGGGGGACTAGCACCGAGCAGTACTTC

len: 13
abundance: .
v_gene: TRBV15
d_gene: .
j_gene: TRBJ1-1
CDR3aa: CATSREQGYEAFF
CDR3nt: TGTGCCACCAGCAGAGAGCAGGGGTATGAAGCTTTCTTT

len: 15
abundance: .
v_gene: TRBV13
d_gene: TRBD2
j_gene: TRBJ2-7
CDR3aa: CASSGRLAGGYEQYF
CDR3nt: TGTGCCAGCAGCGGTCGACTAGCGGGAGGTTACGAGCAGTACTTC

len: 15
abundance: .
v_gene: TRBV7-3
d_gene: .
j_gene: TRBJ1-1
CDR3aa: CASSQLKQGVAEAFF
CDR3nt: TGTGCCAGCAGCCAACTCAAACAGGGAGTGGCTGAAGCTTTCTTT

len: 15
abundance: .
v_gene: TRBV5-4
d_gene: .
j_gene: TRBJ2-7
CDR3aa: CASRTDTAASYEQYF
CDR3nt: TGTGCCAGCAGAACAGACACCGCAGCCTCCTACGAGCAGTACTTC

len: 14
abundance: few
v_gene: TRBV9
d_gene: .
j_gene: TRBJ2-7
CDR3aa: CASSVVERGYEQYF
CDR3nt: TGTGCCAGCAGCGTAGTTGAGAGAGGCTACGAGCAGTACTTC

len: 14
abundance: .
v_gene: TRBV19
d_gene: TRBD1
j_gene: TRBJ2-1
CDR3aa: CASRRTGNYNEQFF
CDR3nt: TGTGCCAGTAGAAGGACAGGGAACTACAATGAGCAGTTCTTC

len: 17
abundance: .
v_gene: TRBV28
d_gene: .
j_gene: TRBJ2-1
CDR3aa: CASRTPQGTSSYNEQFF
CDR3nt: TGTGCCAGCAGAACCCCCCAAGGGACGAGCTCCTACAATGAGCAGTTCTTC

len: 13
abundance: .
v_gene: TRBV19
d_gene: .
j_gene: TRBJ2-7
CDR3aa: CASSGGLTYEQYF
CDR3nt: TGTGCCAGTAGCGGGGGGCTTACCTACGAGCAGTACTTC

len: 14
abundance: .
v_gene: TRBV27
d_gene: .
j_gene: TRBJ1-1
CDR3aa: CASSSTNKRTEAFF
CDR3nt: TGTGCCAGCAGTTCGACCAATAAACGGACGGAAGCTTTCTTT

len: 17
abundance: .
v_gene: TRBV5-4
d_gene: TRBD1
j_gene: TRBJ2-7
CDR3aa: CASSLAQGAGVAYEQYF
CDR3nt: TGTGCCAGCAGCTTGGCACAGGGGGCTGGGGTAGCCTACGAGCAGTACTTC